In its sample, the clone carrying this TCR beta chain was seen many times. As yet, its antigen is unknown. The sample comes from a study of T cells in Graves' hyperthyroidism and ophthalmopathy. Study summary: Prior to any treatment, at the point of initial diagnosis, peripheral blood was collected.

Germline V lookup: CDR1 LGHDT, CDR2 YNNKEL (reference sequence). This CDR3 region has 15 residues. Losses at the gene ends were 1 base for V and 2 bases for J; bases not matched to a gene: 4. The study's findings and limits: Ophthalmopathy and stable hyperthyroidism were told apart by a 13 V-J model. Most clonotypes expanded in the thyroid (above 0.001) were also present in blood.

RNA transcripts were the template for amplifying TCR beta CDR3 regions. An initial round of RT-PCR targeting the TCR CDR3 relied on the HTBI primer set. TCRdb passed the multiplex PCR reads through MiXCR, listing each CDR3 protein once. The sample lists 450,000 to 650,000 distinct CDR3 sequences; 14% were seen once. This chain connects TRBV3-1 to TRBJ2-5; 7 bases fit TRBD1. Sequenced sample: blood. This TCR came from a woman between 18 and 30 years old with Graves' ophthalmopathy. The CDR3 loop is CASSQARQGQETQYF. The CDR3 region has the DNA TGTGCCAGCAGCCAAGCAAGACAGGGACAAGAGACCCAGTACTTC.